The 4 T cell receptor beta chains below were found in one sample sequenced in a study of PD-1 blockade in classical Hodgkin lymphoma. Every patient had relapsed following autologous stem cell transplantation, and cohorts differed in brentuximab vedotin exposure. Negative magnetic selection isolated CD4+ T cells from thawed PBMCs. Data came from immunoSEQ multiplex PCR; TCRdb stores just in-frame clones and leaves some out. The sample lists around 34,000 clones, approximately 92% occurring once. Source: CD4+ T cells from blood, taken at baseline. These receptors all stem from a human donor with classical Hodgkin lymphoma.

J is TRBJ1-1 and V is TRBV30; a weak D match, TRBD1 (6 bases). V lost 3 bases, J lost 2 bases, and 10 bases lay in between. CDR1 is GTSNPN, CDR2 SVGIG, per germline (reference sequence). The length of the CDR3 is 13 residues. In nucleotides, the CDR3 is TGTGCCTGGAGACGGACAGACAACACTGAAGCTTTCTTT. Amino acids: CAWRRTDNTEAFF.

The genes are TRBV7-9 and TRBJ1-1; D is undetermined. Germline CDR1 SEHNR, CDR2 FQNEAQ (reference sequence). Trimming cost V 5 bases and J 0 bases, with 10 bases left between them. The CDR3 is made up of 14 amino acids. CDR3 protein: CASSIGRLNTEAFF. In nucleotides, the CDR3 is TGTGCCAGCAGCATAGGACGGCTGAACACTGAAGCTTTCTTT. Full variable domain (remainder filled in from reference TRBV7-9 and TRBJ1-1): DTGVSQNPRHKITKRGQNVTFRCDPISEHNRLYWYRQTLGQGPEFLTYFQNEAQLEKSRLLSDRFSAERPKGSFSTLEIQRTEQGDSAMYLCASSIGRLNTEAFFGQGTRLTVV.

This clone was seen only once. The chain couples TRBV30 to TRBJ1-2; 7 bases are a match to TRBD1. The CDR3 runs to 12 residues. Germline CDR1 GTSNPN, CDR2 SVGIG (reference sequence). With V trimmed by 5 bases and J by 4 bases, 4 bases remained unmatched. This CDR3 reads CAWAGTAYGYTF. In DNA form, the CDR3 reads TGTGCCTGGGCAGGGACAGCCTATGGCTACACCTTC. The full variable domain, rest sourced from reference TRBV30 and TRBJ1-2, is SQTIHQWPATLVQPVGSPLSLECTVEGTSNPNLYWYRQAAGRGLQLLFYSVGIGQISSEVPQNLSASRPQDRQFILSSKKLLLSDSGFYLCAWAGTAYGYTFGSGTRLTVV.

The CDR3 sequence is CASSQASHQPQHF. CDR3 in DNA: TGTGCCAGCAGCCAAGCCTCCCATCAGCCCCAGCATTTT. This chain uses TRBV4-2 with TRBJ1-5; D gene uncertain. Trimming cost V 1 base and J 5 bases, with 6 bases left between them. The CDR3 has 13 residues. In germline, CDR1 is LGHNA, CDR2 YNFKEQ.